This T cell receptor beta chain was captured in a study of T cell repertoires in cytomegalovirus infection. MiXCR, applied by TCRdb to the reads, yields one record per CDR3 protein. The sample lists approximately 500,000 distinct CDR3 sequences; around 11% were seen once. This clonotype was counted ten times or more. What it binds is unknown. Notes on the study in general: Predominance within the ex vivo response was attributable to HLA-C-restricted CMV-specific TCR beta clonotypes.

The CDR3 extends over 17 amino acids. CDR1 and CDR2 from the germline V gene are DFQATT and SNEGSKA (reference sequence). V lost 0 bases and J lost 9; bases outside the gene matches: 15. This rearrangement joins TRBV20-1 to TRBJ2-1, with 9 bases that match TRBD2. The specimen was PBMCs. This sequence originates from a human donor in good health (CMV status not recorded). Some clones in this sample may be carry-over from other donors' samples. CDR3 amino acids: CSARDGRVSGGDFEQFF. In DNA, the CDR3 is TGCAGTGCTAGAGATGGTAGGGTTAGCGGGGGAGACTTTGAGCAGTTCTTC.